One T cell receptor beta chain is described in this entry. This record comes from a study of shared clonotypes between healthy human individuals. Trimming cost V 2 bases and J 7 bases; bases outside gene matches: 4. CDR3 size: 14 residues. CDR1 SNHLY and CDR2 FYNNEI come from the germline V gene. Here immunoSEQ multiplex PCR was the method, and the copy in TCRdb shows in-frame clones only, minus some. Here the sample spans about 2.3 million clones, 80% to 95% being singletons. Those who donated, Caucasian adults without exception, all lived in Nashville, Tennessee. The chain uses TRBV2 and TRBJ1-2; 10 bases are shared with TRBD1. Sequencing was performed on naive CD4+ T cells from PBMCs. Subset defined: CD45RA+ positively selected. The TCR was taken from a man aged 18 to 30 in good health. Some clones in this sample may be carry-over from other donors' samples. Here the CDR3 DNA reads TGTGCCAGCAGTGAATTGACAGGGGGCGCTGGCTACACCTTC. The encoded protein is CASSELTGGAGYTF.